Each of the 21 T cell receptor beta chains below was sequenced from the same sample in a study of control samples from healthy donors and cancer patients. The table came from immunoSEQ multiplex PCR; TCRdb's copy has only in-frame clones and leaves some out. The top ten clones hold 4.1% of a sample with fewer than 200,000 clones, roughly 93% of them seen once. Sequencing input: blood. The receptors shown here come from a woman aged 60-70 years in good health.

The chain carries TRBV7-9 and TRBJ1-4, with D maybe TRBD1 (5 bases). CDR1 and CDR2 from the germline V gene are SEHNR and FQNEAQ (reference sequence). V lost 0 bases, J lost 2 bases, and 16 bases lay in between. The CDR3 length is 18 residues. This chain's CDR3 is CASSLAFETVATNEKLFF. The CDR3 bases are TGTGCCAGCAGCTTAGCATTTGAGACAGTCGCGACTAATGAAAAACTGTTTTTT.

Comments on this clone: At one end the junction does not follow the germline gene, possibly because of a read error. The chain couples TRBV7-7 to TRBJ2-5; 11 nucleotides align to TRBD2. Per germline, CDR1 SSHAT and CDR2 FNYEAQ (reference sequence). There are 15 residues in the CDR3. In DNA, the CDR3 is TGTGCTAGCAGCTTACTAGCGGGGGTACCAGAGACCCAGTACTTC. Amino acids: CASSLLAGVPETQYF.

The chain combines TRBV18 with TRBJ2-1; 7 bases are a match to TRBD1. Germline V gives CDR1 KGHSH, CDR2 LQKENI. Trimming at V came to 0 bases and at J to 6 bases, leaving 5 bases not matched to a gene. The CDR3 length is 15 residues. The CDR3 is CASSPPGQLSNEQFF. The CDR3 DNA reads TGTGCCAGCTCACCACCGGGACAGTTGTCCAATGAGCAGTTCTTC.

The chain couples TRBV18 to TRBJ1-1; no clear D gene. The V end was cut by 2 bases, the J end by 5 bases, with 9 bases between. Per the germline V gene, CDR1 is KGHSH and CDR2 is LQKENI. The CDR3 has 13 residues. In DNA form, the CDR3 reads TGTGCCAGCTCACCAAAGGGATTAACTGAAGCTTTCTTT. This gives the protein CASSPKGLTEAFF.

The chain links TRBV21-1 to TRBJ1-3. TRBV21-1 is a known pseudogene. The CDR3 contains 17 residues. In DNA form, the CDR3 reads TGTGCCAGCCGCCCGCGCGGGAGTCTTTCCTCTGGAAACACCATATATTTT. Translating gives CASRPRGSLSSGNTIYF.

V and J are TRBV6-2 or TRBV6-3 and TRBJ2-2; no clear D gene. Germline V gene lookup returns CDR1 MNHEY and CDR2 SVGEGT. This CDR3 spans 12 amino acids. V shed 4 bases and J shed 5 bases, with 5 bases lying between them. Here the CDR3 DNA reads TGTGCCAGCAGTTCCAAAACCGGGGAGCTGTTTTTT. This encodes CASSSKTGELFF.

This sequence joins TRBV7-2 and TRBJ1-2; tentatively, D is TRBD1 (5 bases). Germline CDR1 is SGHTA and CDR2 is FQGNSA. Trimming removed 7 bases from V and 5 bases from J, with 11 bases in between. This CDR3 contains 12 residues. DNA for the CDR3: TGTGCCAGCACCCTTGGGGGGTATGGCTACACCTTC. Translation: CASTLGGYGYTF.

The gene calls are TRBV5-6 and TRBJ1-1; a possible D gene is TRBD1 (6 bases). The CDR3 totals 17 residues. V was clipped by 4 bases and J by 0 bases, with 19 bases between them. From germline, CDR1 is SGHDT and CDR2 YYEEEE. The CDR3 protein is CASSVKTGTFMNTEAFF. The CDR3 nucleotides read TGTGCCAGCAGCGTAAAGACAGGAACTTTCATGAACACTGAAGCTTTCTTT.

The V call is TRBV5-1, the J call TRBJ1-1; D not resolved. The CDR3 runs 12 residues. Germline CDR1 and CDR2: SGHRS and YFSETQ. Trimming shortened V by 2 bases and J by 10 bases, and 12 bases separated the two germline ends. CDR3 sequence: CASSFPGLGAFF. DNA of the CDR3: TGCGCCAGCAGCTTTCCGGGTCTAGGAGCTTTCTTT.

This sequence joins TRBV6-2 or TRBV6-3 and TRBJ2-2; 7 bases line up with TRBD2. The V segment lost 5 bases and the J segment 3 bases; nucleotides outside the gene matches: 6. This CDR3 is 15 amino acids long. Germline V gene sequence: CDR1 MNHEY, CDR2 SVGEGT. CDR3 sequence reads: CASSRDYPYTGELFF. The CDR3 DNA follows: TGTGCCAGCAGTCGGGACTACCCTTACACCGGGGAGCTGTTTTTT.

V gene TRBV20-1 combines with J gene TRBJ1-4; D is uncertain. Germline CDR1 reads DFQATT; CDR2 reads SNEGSKA (reference sequence). The CDR3 extends over 13 amino acids. V dropped 3 bases and J dropped 5 bases, with 10 bases sitting between them. CDR3 residues: CSASGRWNEKLFF. CDR3 DNA sequence: TGCAGTGCTAGTGGGCGTTGGAATGAAAAACTGTTTTTT.

This rearrangement joins TRBV23-1 to TRBJ1-5; D is possibly TRBD1 (5 bases). TRBV23-1 is classed as an ORF, of uncertain function. The V end was cut by 2 bases, the J end by 0 bases, with 11 bases between. CDR3 length equals 16 residues. CDR3 bases: TGCGCCAGCAGTCAAACAGGACTCAATAGCAATCAGCCCCAGCATTTT. Translating gives CASSQTGLNSNQPQHF.

The rearrangement joins TRBV19 to TRBJ2-2; tentatively, D is TRBD2 (5 bases). This CDR3 spans 19 amino acids. V gave up 6 bases and J gave up 2 bases, with 25 bases separating them. Per the germline V gene, CDR1 is LNHDA and CDR2 is SQIVND (reference sequence). The DNA for the CDR3 is TGTGCCAGTAGGAAATATTCCCGTAGAGGGAAACTAAACACCGGGGAGCTGTTTTTT. Protein sequence: CASRKYSRRGKLNTGELFF.

J is TRBJ1-1 and V is TRBV6-5; D is unresolved. The CDR3 sequence is 12 residues long. Germline loops: CDR1 MNHEY, CDR2 SVGAGI. The germline V and J ends were trimmed by 6 bases and 5 bases, with 10 bases remaining between them. The CDR3 region has the DNA TGTGCCAGCAGCGTGGGTGGTACTGAAGCTTTCTTT. Its translation: CASSVGGTEAFF.

The rearrangement joins TRBV4-1 to TRBJ2-1; either TRBD1 or TRBD2 may fit D (6 bases each). V shed 0 bases and J shed 9 bases, with 15 bases lying between them. This CDR3 is 15 amino acids long. Germline-derived CDR1 and CDR2 are MGHRA and YSYEKL. The CDR3 region is CASSQEVAGGGEQFF. The CDR3 DNA follows: TGCGCCAGCAGCCAAGAGGTAGCCGGGGGCGGTGAGCAGTTCTTC.

The rearrangement joins TRBV5-6 to TRBJ2-5, with a weak D call TRBD1 (6 bases). Per the germline V gene, CDR1 is SGHDT and CDR2 is YYEEEE. Deletions cut 2 bases from V and 5 bases from J, with 19 bases between. CDR3 length: 16 residues. The CDR3 protein is CASSLYSPRGGETQYF. For the CDR3, the DNA is TGTGCCAGCAGCTTATATTCCCCCAGGGGTGGTGAGACCCAGTACTTC.

The gene calls are TRBV14 and TRBJ2-3, with 12 bases that match TRBD2. This CDR3 spans 19 amino acids. Trimming cost V 8 bases and J 3 bases; bases outside gene matches: 18. Germline-derived CDR1 and CDR2 are SGHDN and FVKESK. The CDR3 protein is CASQPQLAGGPQRTDTQYF. The CDR3 nucleotides read TGTGCCAGCCAGCCCCAACTAGCGGGGGGCCCTCAGCGGACAGATACGCAGTATTTT.

The chain links TRBV6-5 to TRBJ2-3; 7 bases agree with TRBD1. V lost 6 bases to trimming and J lost 2 bases; unmatched junction nucleotides: 2. This CDR3 is built from 13 residues. The germline gives CDR1 MNHEY, CDR2 SVGAGI. In DNA, the CDR3 is TGTGCCAGCAGGGGACAGAACACAGATACGCAGTATTTT. Translation gives CASRGQNTDTQYF.

The gene calls are TRBV19 and TRBJ1-5; 7 nucleotides agree with TRBD1. Germline CDR1 and CDR2: LNHDA and SQIVND (reference sequence). CDR3 length equals 15 residues. Trimming removed 5 bases from V and 5 bases from J; junction bases left unmatched: 9. In DNA, the CDR3 is TGTGCCAGTAGTGCCGGACAGGTCTGGGATCAGCCCCAGCATTTT. Its translation: CASSAGQVWDQPQHF. Full variable domain (rest looked up from reference TRBV19 and TRBJ1-5): DGGITQSPKYLFRKEGQNVTLSCEQNLNHDAMYWYRQDPGQGLRLIYYSQIVNDFQKGDIAEGYSVSREKKESFPLTVTSAQKNPTAFYLCASSAGQVWDQPQHFGDGTRLSIL.

Remarks on this clone: This could be a read error, since a much larger clone is one nucleotide away. V gene TRBV7-2 combines with J gene TRBJ1-1, with TRBD1 matching 8 bases. CDR3 length: 13 residues. The trim removed 5 bases at V and 3 bases at J, leaving 2 bases unmatched. Germline V gene sequence: CDR1 SGHTA, CDR2 FQGNSA. The CDR3 DNA reads as TGTGCCAGCAGCATACAGGGGGACACTGAAGCTTTCTTT. Translating gives CASSIQGDTEAFF.

This clone showed up just once. The gene calls are TRBV30 and TRBJ1-4; D unclear. There are 14 residues in the CDR3. The V end was cut by 4 bases, the J end by 1 base, with 10 bases between. Germline V gene lookup returns CDR1 GTSNPN and CDR2 SVGIG (reference sequence). Here the CDR3 DNA reads TGTGCCTGGACCTCGGGCCTAACTAATGAAAAACTGTTTTTT. It codes for CAWTSGLTNEKLFF. Based on the CDR3 plus reference TRBV30 and TRBJ1-4, the full variable domain is SQTIHQWPATLVQPVGSPLSLECTVEGTSNPNLYWYRQAAGRGLQLLFYSVGIGQISSEVPQNLSASRPQDRQFILSSKKLLLSDSGFYLCAWTSGLTNEKLFFGSGTQLSVL.